This T cell receptor beta chain was retrieved from a study of blood T cells in healthy people across ages. Trimming cost V 0 bases and J 7 bases, with 13 bases left between them. The CDR3 has 15 amino acids. Germline loops: CDR1 MGHRA, CDR2 YSYEKL. A second PCR, run for about 7 to 11 cycles, used a sample-barcoded 5' primer plus a J-beta primer mix. MiXCR, run by TCRdb on the 5' RACE reads, gives a single entry per CDR3 protein. The sample has under 2 million distinct CDR3 sequences, approximately 32% seen once. This sequence joins TRBV4-1 and TRBJ1-5; possible D gene TRBD1, 5 bases. This clonotype was sampled from a woman aged 25 to 39 in good health. What was sequenced was blood. Here the CDR3 DNA reads TGCGCCAGCAGCCAAGATCAGGGCCTTCAGCAGCCCCAGCATTTT. Its protein product is CASSQDQGLQQPQHF.